This T cell receptor beta chain emerged from a study of control samples from healthy donors and cancer patients. This clone was recorded only once. CDR1 and CDR2 from the germline V gene are SGHKS and YYEKEE (reference sequence). Unmatched junction bases numbered 6, after V lost 2 bases and J lost 4 bases. This CDR3 has 15 residues. TCRdb's copy holds only in-frame clones and misses some; the assay was immunoSEQ multiplex PCR. The table has 150,000 to 200,000 clones, 91% seen once. The sample comprised blood. This TCR was recovered from a woman aged 25 to 45 in good health. V gene TRBV5-5 combines with J gene TRBJ1-1; TRBD1 agrees at 9 bases. CDR3 sequence reads: CASSLQGAWSTEAFF. As DNA, the CDR3 is TGTGCCAGCAGCTTACAGGGGGCATGGAGCACTGAAGCTTTCTTT.